These 26 T cell receptor beta chains were sequenced from one sample in a study of cytomegalovirus exposure and HLA in healthy donors. In the PCR, 60 Vbeta and 13 Jbeta primers were used. Here immunoSEQ multiplex PCR was the method, and the copy in TCRdb shows in-frame clones only, minus some. The table lists roughly 120,000 clones, 82% of them singletons. The material sequenced was PBMCs. These receptor sequences come from a male donor in good health and CMV-seropositive.

The rearrangement uses TRBV27 and TRBJ2-2; 8 positions match TRBD2. The CDR3 runs 17 residues. Per germline, CDR1 MNHEY and CDR2 SMNVEV (reference sequence). After removal of 5 bases from V and 5 bases from J, the junction contained 13 bases not matched to a gene. The CDR3 nucleotides are TGTGCCAGCAGTCCTTTCGCTAGCGGGCCACGGACCGGGGAGCTGTTTTTT. The encoded protein is CASSPFASGPRTGELFF.

The chain has TRBV7-2 and TRBJ2-7; D is possibly TRBD2 (6 bases). The CDR3 is made up of 15 amino acids. V was cut by 5 bases and J by 0 bases, with 14 bases left in between. CDR1 is SGHTA and CDR2 is FQGNSA in the germline V gene. The CDR3 here is CASSILATVSYEQYF. As DNA, the CDR3 is TGTGCCAGCAGCATCCTAGCGACCGTCTCCTACGAGCAGTACTTC.

The rearrangement uses TRBV29-1 and TRBJ2-3; 10 bases are shared with TRBD2. The CDR3 loop spans 14 amino acids. CDR1 is SQVTM and CDR2 is ANQGSEA in the germline V gene. Trimming cost V 8 bases and J 4 bases; bases outside gene matches: 9. The CDR3 protein is CSLKAGGPADTQYF. CDR3 in DNA: TGCAGCCTGAAAGCGGGAGGGCCAGCAGATACGCAGTATTTT.

The chain employs TRBV19 and TRBJ2-1; 11 bases align to TRBD2. This CDR3 is built from 14 residues. The V and J ends lost 7 bases and 9 bases, in that order; junction bases with no gene match: 8. Germline CDR1 and CDR2: LNHDA and SQIVND (reference sequence). CDR3: CASMLAGGGGEQFF. The DNA of the CDR3 is TGTGCCAGTATGCTAGCGGGAGGAGGGGGTGAGCAGTTCTTC.

This chain links TRBV5-6 with TRBJ1-3; possible D gene TRBD1, 5 bases. Looked up from germline, CDR1 is SGHDT and CDR2 is YYEEEE. The CDR3 has 15 amino acids. Trimming removed 6 bases at V and 0 bases at J, with 13 bases between. CDR3 amino acids: CASTIGGGSGNTIYF. In DNA form, the CDR3 reads TGTGCCAGCACCATCGGGGGGGGCTCTGGAAACACCATATATTTT.

The chain uses TRBV6-6 and TRBJ2-5; D is ambiguous. The CDR3 is made up of 10 amino acids. The germline V and J ends were trimmed by 6 bases and 5 bases, with 4 bases remaining between them. Germline CDR1 reads MNHNY; CDR2 reads SVGAGI (reference sequence). The CDR3 DNA is TGTGCCAGCAGGAGGGAGACCCAGTACTTC. This sequence encodes CASRRETQYF.

This clone has only a few counts. This chain links TRBV11-2 with TRBJ2-7; a weak D match, TRBD2 (5 bases). The CDR3 runs 12 residues. The germline gives CDR1 SGHAT, CDR2 FQNNGV. V lost 6 bases to trimming and J lost 2 bases, with 8 bases between them. CDR3 in DNA: TGTGCCAGCAGGGGAGCCGCCTACGAGCAGTACTTC. It yields the protein CASRGAAYEQYF.

This chain connects TRBV29-1 to TRBJ1-4; D gene ambiguous. The CDR3 is 13 amino acids. V lost 5 bases and J lost 8, with 15 bases in between. Germline CDR1 is SQVTM and CDR2 is ANQGSEA. The CDR3 nucleotides are TGCAGCGTTTCTATCGGGGTACCGGAAAAACTGTTTTTT. Translation: CSVSIGVPEKLFF.

The chain joins TRBV5-1 to TRBJ2-5; D uncertain. This CDR3 has 15 amino acids. V lost 0 bases and J lost 5, with 14 bases in between. Germline V CDR1 and CDR2: SGHRS, YFSETQ. The CDR3 DNA reads TGCGCCAGCAGCTTGGAGTCGGGTCCGCGGGAGACCCAGTACTTC. Translation gives CASSLESGPRETQYF. The variable domain in full, completed from reference TRBV5-1 and TRBJ2-5, reads KAGVTQTPRYLIKTRGQQVTLSCSPISGHRSVSWYQQTPGQGLQFLFEYFSETQRNKGNFPGRFSGRQFSNSRSEMNVSTLELGDSALYLCASSLESGPRETQYFGPGTRLLVL.

V gene TRBV7-9 combines with J gene TRBJ1-5, with D possibly TRBD1 on 6 matching bases. CDR3 size: 14 residues. Germline loops: CDR1 SEHNR, CDR2 FQNEAQ (reference sequence). The V gene lost 4 bases and the J gene lost 3 bases, with 10 bases spanning the gap. The CDR3 DNA follows: TGTGCCAGCAGCTATACAGGGACCAATCAGCCCCAGCATTTT. It yields the protein CASSYTGTNQPQHF. Full variable domain (remainder filled in from reference TRBV7-9 and TRBJ1-5): DTGVSQNPRHKITKRGQNVTFRCDPISEHNRLYWYRQTLGQGPEFLTYFQNEAQLEKSRLLSDRFSAERPKGSFSTLEIQRTEQGDSAMYLCASSYTGTNQPQHFGDGTRLSIL.

V usage is TRBV7-2 and J usage is TRBJ2-1; 11 nucleotides agree with TRBD2. This CDR3 has 15 amino acids. From germline, CDR1 is SGHTA and CDR2 FQGNSA. J was trimmed by 7 bases and V by 4 bases; bases with no gene match: 6. The CDR3 nucleotides are TGTGCCAGCAGCTCCTTAGCGGGAGGGCGGAATGAGCAGTTCTTC. Translating it yields CASSSLAGGRNEQFF.

The chain employs TRBV7-2 and TRBJ2-5; 8 bases fit TRBD1. The closer fit of TRBJ2-7 to the DNA end suggests the J call may be wrong. Germline V lookup: CDR1 SGHTA, CDR2 FQGNSA. This CDR3 region has 15 residues. In nucleotides, the CDR3 is TGTGCCAGCAGCTTAGCCGCTACAGGGGGTCACGAGCAGTACTTC. Translation: CASSLAATGGHEQYF.

This chain joins TRBV7-3 and TRBJ2-3; TRBD2 matches at 14 bases. The CDR3 contains 19 residues. The junction had 13 bases not matched to a gene; V was cut back by 3 bases and J by 5 bases. Per germline, CDR1 SGHTA and CDR2 FQGTGA. The CDR3 loop reads CASSFLPGLAGVMGDTQYF. The DNA for the CDR3 is TGTGCCAGCAGCTTCCTACCGGGACTAGCGGGAGTGATGGGAGATACGCAGTATTTT.

The V call is TRBV4-2, the J call TRBJ2-5; 7 bases are shared with TRBD2. From germline, CDR1 is LGHNA and CDR2 YNFKEQ. V lost 5 bases to trimming and J lost 4 bases; unmatched junction nucleotides: 4. CDR3 length: 13 residues. In DNA, the CDR3 is TGTGCCAGCAGCTACGAGCGGGGAGAGACCCAGTACTTC. Translating gives CASSYERGETQYF.

Concerning this clone itself: Other DNA sequences in this specimen translate into the identical CDR3. The rearrangement uses TRBV28 and TRBJ2-7; D unresolved. This CDR3 is built from 13 residues. Germline V gives CDR1 MDHEN, CDR2 SYDVKM. Trimming removed 6 bases at V and 0 bases at J, with 9 bases between. CDR3 residues: CASSPSGSYEQYF. For the CDR3, the DNA is TGTGCCAGCAGCCCGTCAGGCTCCTACGAGCAGTACTTC.

This chain uses TRBV19 with TRBJ2-1; 10 bases match TRBD1. V shed 9 bases, J shed 6 bases, and the junction held 8 bases outside the gene matches. CDR3 length: 14 amino acids. Germline values: CDR1 LNHDA, CDR2 SQIVND (reference sequence). CDR3 protein: CASRTGGGVNEQFF. The CDR3 DNA sequence: TGTGCCAGCAGGACAGGGGGTGGGGTCAATGAGCAGTTCTTC.

The chain uses TRBV7-3 and TRBJ2-2; D ambiguous. The CDR3 is 12 residues long. Germline V gene data show CDR1 as SGHTA and CDR2 as FQGTGA. V lost 4 bases and J lost 6, with 6 bases in between. Here the CDR3 reads CASSSVSGELFF. The DNA for the CDR3 is TGTGCCAGCAGCTCAGTCTCCGGGGAGCTGTTTTTT.

This chain links TRBV11-1 with TRBJ2-3; no clear D gene. V was clipped by 4 bases and J by 9 bases, with 11 bases between them. The germline CDR1 and CDR2 sequences are SGHAT and FQDESV (reference sequence). The CDR3 is 12 residues long. The CDR3 sequence: CASSSPGLTQYF. The CDR3 DNA follows: TGTGCCAGCAGCTCCCCCGGTCTCACGCAGTATTTT. Full variable domain (remainder filled in from reference TRBV11-1 and TRBJ2-3): EAEVAQSPRYKITEKSQAVAFWCDPISGHATLYWYRQILGQGPELLVQFQDESVVDDSQLPKDRFSAERLKGVDSTLKIQPAELGDSAMYLCASSSPGLTQYFGPGTRLTVL.

V is TRBV2 and J is TRBJ1-3; D uncertain. V lost 1 base to trimming and J lost 2 bases, with 12 bases between them. The CDR3 runs to 16 residues. CDR1 SNHLY and CDR2 FYNNEI come from the germline V gene. CDR3 protein: CASSEETSETGNTIYF. CDR3 in DNA: TGTGCCAGCAGTGAAGAAACTTCCGAGACTGGAAACACCATATATTTT.

This clone was seen a handful of times. The chain combines TRBV6-1 with TRBJ1-2; 10 bases agree with TRBD1. The ends lost 3 bases at V and 7 bases at J; junction bases unmatched: 5. This CDR3 is 14 amino acids long. Looked up from germline, CDR1 is MNHNS and CDR2 is SASEGT. The CDR3 loop is CASSDGTGDRGYTF. The CDR3, as DNA: TGTGCCAGCAGTGACGGGACAGGGGATCGTGGCTACACCTTC.

This sequence joins TRBV6-1 and TRBJ2-5, with TRBD2 identical over 8 bases. The CDR3 loop spans 15 amino acids. Germline-derived CDR1 and CDR2 are MNHNS and SASEGT. V lost 3 bases, J lost 5 bases, and 8 bases stayed unmatched. Here the CDR3 DNA reads TGTGCCAGCAGTGATGTGGGACTAGGGACGGAGACCCAGTACTTC. Protein product: CASSDVGLGTETQYF.

CDR3 region: CASSSTGAHTGELFF. In DNA form, the CDR3 reads TGTGCCAGCAGCTCAACAGGGGCTCACACCGGGGAGCTGTTTTTT. The rearrangement uses TRBV13 and TRBJ2-2, with TRBD1 identical over 7 bases. This CDR3 has 15 amino acids. The trim removed 4 bases at V and 3 bases at J, leaving 5 bases unmatched. Germline CDR1 and CDR2: PRHDT and FYEKMQ (reference sequence).

About this clone itself: The junction shows a germline mismatch at one end, possibly a read error. This specimen includes other DNA sequences encoding the same CDR3. The chain links TRBV4-1 to TRBJ1-1; D might be TRBD1 (5 bases). This CDR3 is 15 amino acids long. The V gene's germline CDR1 is MGHRA and CDR2 YSYEKL. The CDR3 DNA sequence: TGCGCCAGCAGCCAAGATCTTGGGGGGAACACTGAAGCCTTCTTT. This gives the protein CASSQDLGGNTEAFF.

This rearrangement joins TRBV6-1 to TRBJ1-2; the D gene is possibly TRBD1 (6 bases). Trimming took off 0 bases at V and 4 bases at J, with 15 bases between the two ends. Per the germline V gene, CDR1 is MNHNS and CDR2 is SASEGT. The CDR3 loop spans 16 amino acids. In nucleotides, the CDR3 is TGTGCCAGCAGTGAAGCGTGGACAGAGAGAGGCTATGGCTACACCTTC. It is translated as CASSEAWTERGYGYTF.

The rearrangement joins TRBV4-2 to TRBJ2-1; 7 bases line up with TRBD2. Per germline, CDR1 LGHNA and CDR2 YNFKEQ. The CDR3 spans 16 residues. The ends lost 3 bases at V and 4 bases at J; junction bases unmatched: 9. The CDR3: CASSHGTSEDYNEQFF. CDR3 DNA sequence: TGTGCCAGCAGCCACGGTACTAGCGAGGATTACAATGAGCAGTTCTTC.

This clone has only a few counts. In DNA form, the CDR3 reads TGTGCCGGGTCTGGACTAGCCGGTAAGAGGGATACGCAGTATTTT. Amino acid sequence: CAGSGLAGKRDTQYF. The chain joins TRBV30 to TRBJ2-3; 8 nucleotides line up with TRBD2. This CDR3 is 15 amino acids long. The trim removed 8 bases at V and 6 bases at J, leaving 16 bases unmatched. Germline lookup yields CDR1 GTSNPN and CDR2 SVGIG (reference sequence).